This TCR beta chain was captured in a study of T cells in localized non-small cell lung cancer. Findings of the study overall: Longer overall survival was associated with a higher density of T cells in the blood. Adjacent lung exhibited a median of approximately 50 among the 100 most abundant tumor clones.

There are a few counts of this clone. No antigen is known for it. CDR1 SGHNT and CDR2 YENEEA come from the germline V gene. The V and J ends lost 3 bases and 5 bases, in that order; junction bases with no gene match: 11. The CDR3 length is 16 residues. The table came from immunoSEQ multiplex PCR; TCRdb's copy has only in-frame clones and leaves some out. The sample has around 2,000 clones; 20% to 25% are singletons. The starting material was lung tumor tissue, obtained before any cancer treatment. The TCR was taken from a man aged 40 to 75 with stage III lung adenocarcinoma. The chain recombines TRBV11-3 with TRBJ2-5; TRBD1 aligns across 8 bases. The CDR3: CASSFGFTGGPETQYF. CDR3 bases: TGTGCCAGCAGCTTTGGATTCACAGGGGGTCCTGAGACCCAGTACTTC.